The sequence of this T cell receptor (beta chain) was determined in a study of cytomegalovirus exposure and HLA in healthy donors. This clone was seen a handful of times. Its target is unknown. The V gene's germline CDR1 is MGHRA and CDR2 YSYEKL. The CDR3 runs 14 residues. With 0 bases removed from V and 8 bases from J, the gap between germline ends came to 13 bases. Findings of the study overall: Rates of TCR association differed by HLA locus in a later analysis, with DRB1 highest and HLA-C lowest. Roughly even sequencing depth across donors was the assumption behind the presence/absence analyses.

It was with 60 Vbeta and 13 Jbeta primers that the PCR ran. Assay used: immunoSEQ multiplex PCR; TCRdb lists only in-frame clones, some missing. The table has roughly 120,000 clones, about 72% seen once; the top ten hold roughly 15%. This sequence was found in a man aged 45-65 years in good health and CMV-seropositive. Sequenced sample: PBMCs. The chain uses TRBV4-1 and TRBJ1-2; a possible D gene is TRBD1 (5 bases). CDR3 region: CASSQDAERGGYTF. For the CDR3, the DNA is TGCGCCAGCAGCCAAGATGCGGAAAGGGGCGGCTACACCTTC.